The clone carrying this T cell receptor (beta chain) was counted once. What it binds is unknown. Assay: immunoSEQ multiplex PCR; the TCRdb copy retains only in-frame clones and omits some. The data contain about 91,000 clones, 85% to 90% of them singletons. Per the germline V gene, CDR1 is SGHRS and CDR2 is YFSETQ. CDR3 length: 15 residues. V was shortened by 5 bases and J by 8 bases, with 20 bases between the two germline ends. This entry is derived from a study of OX40 agonist ivuxolimab in advanced cancers. Study background: A diagnosis of hepatocellular carcinoma, melanoma, renal cell or head and neck cancer was present in dose-escalation patients. Study-wide points: With doses of 0.1 to 3.0 mg/kg, CD4+ and CD8+ blood T cells had undergone clonal expansion by week 6. Patients with a partial response at 0.1-3.0 mg/kg had among the lowest clonal expansion.

Sample: CD4+ or CD8+ T cells sorted from blood, taken in a trial of the OX40 agonist ivuxolimab. The chain recombines TRBV5-1 with TRBJ2-4; D is perhaps TRBD1 (7 bases). This clonotype was sampled from an adult with an advanced solid tumor such as melanoma, head and neck, liver or kidney cancer. The CDR3 loop is CASRQGTVDGDIQYF. For the CDR3, the DNA is TGCGCCAGCAGACAGGGGACTGTGGACGGGGACATTCAGTACTTC. The full variable domain, with the rest looked up from reference TRBV5-1 and TRBJ2-4, is KAGVTQTPRYLIKTRGQQVTLSCSPISGHRSVSWYQQTPGQGLQFLFEYFSETQRNKGNFPGRFSGRQFSNSRSEMNVSTLELGDSALYLCASRQGTVDGDIQYFGAGTRLSVL.